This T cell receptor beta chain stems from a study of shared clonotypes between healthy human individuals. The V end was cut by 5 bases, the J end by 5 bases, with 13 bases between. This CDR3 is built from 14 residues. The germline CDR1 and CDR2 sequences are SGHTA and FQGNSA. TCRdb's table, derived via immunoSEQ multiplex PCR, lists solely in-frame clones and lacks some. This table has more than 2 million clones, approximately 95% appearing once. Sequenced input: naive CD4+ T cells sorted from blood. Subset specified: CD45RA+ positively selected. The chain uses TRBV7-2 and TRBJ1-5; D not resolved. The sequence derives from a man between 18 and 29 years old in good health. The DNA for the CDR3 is TGTGCCAGCAGCCCCCATGGGGTGGATCAGCCCCAGCATTTT. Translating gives CASSPHGVDQPQHF.